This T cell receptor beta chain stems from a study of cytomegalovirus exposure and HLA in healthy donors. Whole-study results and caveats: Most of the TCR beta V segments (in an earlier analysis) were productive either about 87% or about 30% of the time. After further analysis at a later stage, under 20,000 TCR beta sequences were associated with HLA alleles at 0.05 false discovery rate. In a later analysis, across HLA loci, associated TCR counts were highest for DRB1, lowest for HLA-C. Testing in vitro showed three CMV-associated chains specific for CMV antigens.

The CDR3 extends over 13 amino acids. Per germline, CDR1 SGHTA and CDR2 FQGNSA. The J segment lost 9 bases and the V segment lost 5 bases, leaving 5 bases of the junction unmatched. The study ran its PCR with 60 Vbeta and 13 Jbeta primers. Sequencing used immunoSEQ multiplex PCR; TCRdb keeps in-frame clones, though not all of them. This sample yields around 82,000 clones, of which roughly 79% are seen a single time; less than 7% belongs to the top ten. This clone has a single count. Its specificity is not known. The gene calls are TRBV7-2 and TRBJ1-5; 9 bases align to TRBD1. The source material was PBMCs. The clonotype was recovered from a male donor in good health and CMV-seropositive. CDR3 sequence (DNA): TGTGCCAGCAGCCCGGGACAGGGTTGGCCCCAGCATTTT. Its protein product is CASSPGQGWPQHF.